These 10 T cell receptor beta chains came from one sample sequenced in a study of shared clonotypes between healthy human individuals. Repertoires were generated with immunoSEQ multiplex PCR, while TCRdb's copy carries only in-frame clones and drops some. The table shows approximately 2.4 million clones, with around 95% occurring only once. The specimen sequenced was naive CD4+ T cells sorted from blood. The subset here: CD45RA+ positively selected. Every receptor here comes from a man aged 18 to 30 in good health.

This clone was counted a single time. This chain links TRBV16 with TRBJ2-7; D call uncertain. Germline V gene sequence: CDR1 KGHSY, CDR2 FQNENV. The CDR3 sequence is 14 residues long. Between the trimmed V and J ends, which lost 3 bases and 5 bases, there was a span of 14 bases. This chain's CDR3 is CASSQQARPDEQYF. CDR3 DNA: TGTGCCAGCAGCCAGCAGGCCCGTCCTGACGAGCAGTACTTC.

This chain links TRBV5-1 with TRBJ2-5; the D gene could be TRBD1 or TRBD2 (5 bases each). The CDR3 runs 15 residues. The V and J ends lost 0 bases and 1 base respectively, with 10 bases between them. The germline V gene encodes CDR1 SGHRS and CDR2 YFSETQ. The CDR3 bases are TGCGCCAGCAGCTTGGTCGGGGCTCGCCAAGAGACCCAGTACTTC. It specifies CASSLVGARQETQYF.

The chain joins TRBV4-1 to TRBJ2-5; TRBD1 agrees at 9 bases. The CDR3 has 15 residues. Trimming removed 6 bases from V and 1 base from J; junction bases left unmatched: 6. Germline-derived CDR1 and CDR2 are MGHRA and YSYEKL. The CDR3 DNA is TGCGCCAGCAGACAATCACAGGGGGCCCAAGAGACCCAGTACTTC. Residues: CASRQSQGAQETQYF.

This chain joins TRBV12-2 and TRBJ2-1; the table's D call of TRBD2 was not tested on the DNA. TRBV12-2 is marked as a pseudogene. CDR3 length equals 20 residues. This CDR3 is CASRLGVRTRGIHSYNEQFF. In nucleotides, the CDR3 is TGTGCAAGTCGCTTAGGGGTAAGGACTAGGGGAATCCACTCCTACAATGAGCAGTTCTTC.

This clone was seen a few times. J is TRBJ2-3 and V is TRBV10-3; 10 bases fit TRBD1. CDR3 length: 15 residues. Trimming at V came to 4 bases and at J to 1 base, leaving 2 bases not matched to a gene. Germline CDR1 and CDR2: ENHRY and SYGVKD. Written as DNA, the CDR3 is TGTGCCATCAGTGTCGGGACAGGGGGCACAGATACGCAGTATTTT. Translated, it gives CAISVGTGGTDTQYF.

This clone has only one observation. The chain is built from TRBV25-1 and TRBJ2-3; D is perhaps TRBD1 or TRBD2 (6 bases each). The V and J ends lost 8 bases and 1 base respectively, with 13 bases between them. CDR3 size: 14 residues. Germline V CDR1 and CDR2: MGHDK, SYGVNS. The CDR3 region is CASQAGHGTDTQYF. The DNA of the CDR3 is TGTGCCAGCCAGGCGGGACACGGCACAGATACGCAGTATTTT.

J is TRBJ2-5 and V is TRBV9, with a tentative D call TRBD2 (6 bases). V was trimmed by 2 bases and J by 5 bases, leaving 10 bases between them. The CDR3 covers 13 residues. Germline CDR1 and CDR2: SGDLS and YYNGEE. The CDR3 protein is CASSVGRTETQYF. DNA for the CDR3: TGTGCCAGCAGCGTCGGGAGAACGGAGACCCAGTACTTC.

The gene calls are TRBV11-2 and TRBJ1-4; D is uncertain. Germline CDR1 and CDR2: SGHAT and FQNNGV. The CDR3 is 14 amino acids. The V gene lost 1 base and the J gene lost 6 bases, with 9 bases spanning the gap. CDR3 sequence (DNA): TGTGCCAGCAGCTTAGTGTCCGGGGATGAAAAACTGTTTTTT. This gives the protein CASSLVSGDEKLFF.

This chain links TRBV5-1 with TRBJ2-3; D ambiguous. The V gene lost 0 bases and the J gene lost 0 bases, with 11 bases spanning the gap. The CDR3 is made up of 16 amino acids. Per the germline V gene, CDR1 is SGHRS and CDR2 is YFSETQ. The CDR3 is CASSLAVQVSTDTQYF. CDR3 nucleotides: TGCGCCAGCAGCTTGGCCGTTCAGGTTAGCACAGATACGCAGTATTTT.

The rearrangement links TRBV27 to TRBJ1-6; D is unclear. Trimming pared 1 base from V and 10 bases from J, leaving 14 bases between. This CDR3 comprises 15 residues. Germline V gene lookup returns CDR1 MNHEY and CDR2 SMNVEV (reference sequence). CDR3 loop: CASSLFAGNGSPLHF. DNA for the CDR3: TGTGCCAGCAGTTTATTCGCGGGGAATGGGTCACCCCTCCACTTT.